This T cell receptor beta chain was identified during a study of cytomegalovirus exposure and HLA in healthy donors. CDR1 and CDR2 from the germline V gene are MNHEY and SVGAGI. The ends lost 6 bases at V and 2 bases at J; junction bases unmatched: 6. The CDR3 runs 15 residues. Use of 60 Vbeta and 13 Jbeta primers characterized the PCR. Using immunoSEQ multiplex PCR, the repertoire was profiled, and TCRdb retains in-frame clones only, with some absent. This table has roughly 170,000 clones, roughly 80% appearing once. Sample: PBMCs. This sequence joins TRBV6-5 and TRBJ1-1; 10 bases line up with TRBD1. The origin of this receptor is a young man in good health and CMV-seronegative. The CDR3 nucleotides read TGTGCCAGCAGGGACAGGGGGACCGGAAACACTGAAGCTTTCTTT. Its protein product is CASRDRGTGNTEAFF.